The 14 T cell receptor beta chains reported below all come from one sample, sequenced in a study of OX40 agonist ivuxolimab in advanced cancers. The method was immunoSEQ multiplex PCR; TCRdb's version includes in-frame clones alone and lacks a portion of them. The sample carries approximately 60,000 clones, over 85% recorded once. The specimen comprised CD4+ or CD8+ T cells sorted from blood, sampled in a trial of the OX40 agonist ivuxolimab. These TCRs come from an adult with an advanced solid tumor such as melanoma, head and neck, liver or kidney cancer.

V is TRBV19 and J is TRBJ2-1; TRBD2 agrees at 8 bases. The CDR3 has 15 amino acids. The J segment lost 5 bases and the V segment lost 7 bases, leaving 10 bases of the junction unmatched. From germline, CDR1 is LNHDA and CDR2 SQIVND (reference sequence). The CDR3 is CASTWAGGLDNEQFF. Written as DNA, the CDR3 is TGTGCCAGTACATGGGCGGGAGGATTGGACAATGAGCAGTTCTTC.

This CDR3 is CASIPRDRVPYEQYF. CDR3 DNA sequence: TGTGCCAGCATACCTCGGGACAGGGTCCCCTACGAGCAGTACTTC. This chain joins TRBV21-1 and TRBJ2-7; the table's D gene call, TRBD1, was not cross checked with the DNA. TRBV21-1 is a listed pseudogene. CDR3 size: 15 residues.

This rearrangement joins TRBV7-9 to TRBJ2-7; the D gene could be TRBD1 or TRBD2 (6 bases each). The CDR3 extends over 14 amino acids. The germline V gene has CDR1 SEHNR and CDR2 FQNEAQ (reference sequence). The V end lost 4 bases, the J end lost 4 bases, and 14 bases lay between the germline ends. CDR3 in DNA: TGTGCCAGCAGCTATCCGGGGGCGGGGTACGAGCAGTACTTC. This encodes CASSYPGAGYEQYF.

The chain links TRBV11-2 to TRBJ2-7; TRBD1 matches 8 bases. Germline-derived CDR1 and CDR2 are SGHAT and FQNNGV. The J segment lost 5 bases and the V segment lost 5 bases, leaving 11 bases of the junction unmatched. This CDR3 is 15 amino acids long. DNA of the CDR3: TGTGCCAGCAGCCTAAGGGGACAGGTCTTCGACGAGCAGTACTTC. Protein sequence: CASSLRGQVFDEQYF.

The chain uses TRBV5-6 and TRBJ1-3; no reliable D call. The CDR3 is made up of 14 amino acids. V was trimmed by 0 bases and J by 0 bases, leaving 4 bases between them. Germline loops: CDR1 SGHDT, CDR2 YYEEEE. The CDR3: CASSLVPSGNTIYF. The CDR3 nucleotides are TGTGCCAGCAGCTTGGTCCCCTCTGGAAACACCATATATTTT.

This clone was detected only a few times. The V and J genes are TRBV5-4 and TRBJ2-7; TRBD1 matches at 11 bases. This CDR3 has 17 amino acids. Germline assignment: CDR1 SGHNT and CDR2 YYREEE (reference sequence). Trimming removed 3 bases from V and 4 bases from J; junction bases left unmatched: 12. The CDR3 DNA follows: TGTGCCAGCAGCTCCTGGGGTTTAAGGGACAGGGGGTACGAGCAGTACTTC. Encoded protein: CASSSWGLRDRGYEQYF.

The chain carries TRBV7-9 and TRBJ2-1; 10 bases line up with TRBD2. CDR3 length: 15 residues. Germline CDR1 SEHNR, CDR2 FQNEAQ (reference sequence). V was clipped by 1 base and J by 6 bases; unmatched bases: 3. The CDR3, as DNA: TGTGCCAGCAGCTTAGTCTCTAGCGGGAGCAATGAGCAGTTCTTC. Translation gives CASSLVSSGSNEQFF.

The chain uses TRBV7-9 and TRBJ2-1; 16 bases agree with TRBD2. Germline V gene lookup returns CDR1 SEHNR and CDR2 FQNEAQ (reference sequence). Trimming cost V 5 bases and J 3 bases; bases outside gene matches: 10. The length of the CDR3 is 19 residues. The CDR3 DNA is TGTGCCAGCAGCCTCGGGACTAGCGGGAGGGGTAGGATCTACAATGAGCAGTTCTTC. Amino acid sequence: CASSLGTSGRGRIYNEQFF.

This chain connects TRBV6-5 to TRBJ1-4; 7 nucleotides match TRBD1. V was pared by 4 bases and J by 6 bases, with 8 bases of the junction left unmatched. There are 15 residues in the CDR3. Germline loops: CDR1 MNHEY, CDR2 SVGAGI. The CDR3 nucleotides are TGTGCCAGCAGTTCCCAACAGGGGCTTGATGAAAAACTGTTTTTT. Its translation: CASSSQQGLDEKLFF.

The chain has TRBV19 and TRBJ2-2; 7 bases line up with TRBD2. The CDR3 is 15 amino acids. V gave up 10 bases and J gave up 6 bases; unmatched junction bases: 14. The germline V gene has CDR1 LNHDA and CDR2 SQIVND (reference sequence). Here the CDR3 reads CATRLGGRYPGELFF. The CDR3 bases are TGTGCCACCCGCCTGGGGGGGAGATATCCCGGGGAGCTGTTTTTT.

The genes are TRBV21-1 and TRBJ2-1. TRBV21-1 is given as a pseudogene. The CDR3 runs 12 residues. This CDR3 reads CASSPGTAEQFF. CDR3 DNA sequence: TGTGCCAGCAGCCCCGGGACGGCTGAGCAGTTCTTC.

The chain joins TRBV9 to TRBJ2-2; D perhaps matches TRBD2 (6 bases). The CDR3 has 18 residues. Germline lookup yields CDR1 SGDLS and CDR2 YYNGEE. Trimming pared 3 bases from V and 0 bases from J, leaving 18 bases between. CDR3: CASSDISGAYPNTGELFF. CDR3 bases: TGTGCCAGCAGCGATATTAGCGGAGCGTATCCGAACACCGGGGAGCTGTTTTTT. The complete variable domain, with remaining parts taken from reference TRBV9 and TRBJ2-2, reads DSGVTQTPKHLITATGQRVTLRCSPRSGDLSVYWYQQSLDQGLQFLIQYYNGEERAKGNILERFSAQQFPDLHSELNLSSLELGDSALYFCASSDISGAYPNTGELFFGEGSRLTVL.

This rearrangement joins TRBV6-5 to TRBJ1-2; weak D call: TRBD1 (5 bases). The V gene lost 0 bases and the J gene lost 8 bases, with 13 bases spanning the gap. This CDR3 comprises 14 residues. Germline V CDR1 and CDR2: MNHEY, SVGAGI. The CDR3 region is CASSYSSRVQGYTF. The CDR3 nucleotides are TGTGCCAGCAGTTACTCGAGCAGGGTGCAGGGCTACACCTTC.

V gene TRBV9 combines with J gene TRBJ1-4, with D tentatively TRBD1 (6 bases). V was pared by 0 bases and J by 3 bases, with 6 bases between. The CDR3 is made up of 14 amino acids. CDR1 is SGDLS and CDR2 is YYNGEE in the germline V gene. The CDR3 sequence is CASSVGTANEKLFF. CDR3 bases: TGTGCCAGCAGCGTAGGGACAGCTAATGAAAAACTGTTTTTT. Full variable domain (outside the CDR3, taken from reference TRBV9 and TRBJ1-4): DSGVTQTPKHLITATGQRVTLRCSPRSGDLSVYWYQQSLDQGLQFLIQYYNGEERAKGNILERFSAQQFPDLHSELNLSSLELGDSALYFCASSVGTANEKLFFGSGTQLSVL.